Each of the 12 T cell receptor beta chains below was sequenced from the same sample in a study of regulatory T cells in long-lasting Graves disease. Building of the TCR beta libraries involved iRepertoire HTBI primers and Arm-PCR of CDR3 regions. TCRdb reanalysed the multiplex PCR reads using MiXCR and keeps one entry per CDR3 protein. This table has about 450,000 distinct CDR3 sequences, about 25% appearing once. Time point given: persistent/refractory GD, antithyroid drugs over 5 years with positive TRAb. PBMC RNA was the source of the TCR library. The sequences come from peripheral blood mononuclear cells (PBMCs), collected when the disease was refractory, from a patient treated with antithyroid drugs. These receptors were obtained from a female donor with Graves disease.

The chain employs TRBV19 and TRBJ2-1; no reliable D call. This CDR3 is built from 15 residues. With 6 bases removed from V and 2 bases from J, the gap between germline ends came to 14 bases. Germline lookup yields CDR1 LNHDA and CDR2 SQIVND (reference sequence). The CDR3 DNA reads TGTGCCAGTAGCAACTCCCCCGGCCCCTACAATGAGCAGTTCTTC. It translates to CASSNSPGPYNEQFF. Full variable domain (rest looked up from reference TRBV19 and TRBJ2-1): DGGITQSPKYLFRKEGQNVTLSCEQNLNHDAMYWYRQDPGQGLRLIYYSQIVNDFQKGDIAEGYSVSREKKESFPLTVTSAQKNPTAFYLCASSNSPGPYNEQFFGPGTRLTVL.

This clonotype appeared a few times. This sequence joins TRBV10-3 and TRBJ2-6, with 7 bases matching TRBD1. CDR3 length equals 17 residues. Trimming at V came to 9 bases and at J to 0 bases, leaving 11 bases not matched to a gene. Germline values: CDR1 ENHRY, CDR2 SYGVKD. The CDR3 spells CAIGPQGVNSGANVLTF. CDR3 sequence (DNA): TGTGCCATTGGCCCCCAGGGGGTTAACTCTGGGGCCAACGTCCTGACTTTC.

The genes are TRBV11-2 and TRBJ2-7; D is unresolved. This CDR3 region has 12 residues. With 1 base removed from V and 7 bases from J, the gap between germline ends came to 8 bases. The germline CDR1 and CDR2 sequences are SGHAT and FQNNGV. The CDR3: CASSLAGREQYF. CDR3 coding DNA: TGTGCCAGCAGCTTAGCAGGACGGGAGCAGTACTTC. The full variable domain, with the rest looked up from reference TRBV11-2 and TRBJ2-7, is EAGVAQSPRYKIIEKRQSVAFWCNPISGHATLYWYQQILGQGPKLLIQFQNNGVVDDSQLPKDRFSAERLKGVDSTLKIQPAKLEDSAVYLCASSLAGREQYFGPGTRLTVT.

This clonotype appeared a few times. The J gene is TRBJ1-1, the V gene TRBV9, with D perhaps TRBD1 (5 bases). This CDR3 spans 14 amino acids. Deletions cut 3 bases from V and 6 bases from J, with 15 bases between. In germline, CDR1 is SGDLS, CDR2 YYNGEE. The CDR3 protein is CASSATPGGAEAFF. CDR3 coding DNA: TGTGCCAGCAGCGCGACCCCTGGGGGTGCTGAAGCTTTCTTT.

V is TRBV6-5 and J is TRBJ2-6; TRBD1 might be the D (5 bases). V was trimmed by 4 bases and J by 0 bases, leaving 16 bases between them. The CDR3 totals 18 residues. Germline CDR1 is MNHEY and CDR2 is SVGAGI. CDR3 amino acids: CASSSRTPTFSGANVLTF. CDR3 DNA: TGTGCCAGCAGTTCCAGGACACCGACCTTCTCTGGGGCCAACGTCCTGACTTTC.

The genes are TRBV27 and TRBJ1-1; possible D gene TRBD1, 5 bases. Trimming took off 5 bases at V and 0 bases at J, with 16 bases between the two ends. CDR3 length equals 16 residues. The germline gives CDR1 MNHEY, CDR2 SMNVEV (reference sequence). CDR3 DNA: TGTGCCAGCAGTCCCGAGGGGTATGGTGTGAACACTGAAGCTTTCTTT. Amino acids: CASSPEGYGVNTEAFF.

This clonotype occurred a few times. The chain joins TRBV3-1 to TRBJ2-5; the D is unclear. CDR1 is LGHDT, CDR2 YNNKEL, per germline (reference sequence). CDR3 length: 15 amino acids. V was trimmed by 4 bases and J by 3 bases, leaving 15 bases between them. As DNA, the CDR3 is TGTGCCAGCAGCCTCCGGGCCTCCTTGGAAGAGACCCAGTACTTC. Protein: CASSLRASLEETQYF.

This clonotype came up many times. This rearrangement joins TRBV30 to TRBJ1-4, with D hard to call. Trimming stripped 7 bases from V and 8 bases from J, with 14 bases between. This CDR3 comprises 12 residues. Germline loops: CDR1 GTSNPN, CDR2 SVGIG (reference sequence). The CDR3 is CALRPGGEKLFF. CDR3 coding DNA: TGTGCCTTGAGACCCGGAGGAGAAAAACTGTTTTTT.

In this sample, this clonotype turned up many times. The V and J genes are TRBV28 and TRBJ2-7; TRBD2 agrees at 8 bases. Germline V gene lookup returns CDR1 MDHEN and CDR2 SYDVKM. J was trimmed by 8 bases and V by 8 bases; bases with no gene match: 11. The CDR3 extends over 13 amino acids. The CDR3 DNA is TGTGCCAGCGTACACCCGGGGGGGGGCAAGCAGTACTTC. As protein: CASVHPGGGKQYF.

V and J are TRBV18 and TRBJ2-5; the D is unclear. The V gene lost 2 bases and the J gene lost 1 base, with 8 bases spanning the gap. The germline V gene has CDR1 KGHSH and CDR2 LQKENI. The CDR3 contains 14 residues. The CDR3: CASSPGEGQETQYF. In DNA form, the CDR3 reads TGTGCCAGCTCACCAGGGGAAGGCCAAGAGACCCAGTACTTC.

This clonotype was recorded at least ten times. This chain uses TRBV28 with TRBJ2-7, with D possibly TRBD1 on 5 matching bases. The CDR3 length is 15 residues. Trimming took 1 base from V and 0 from J, leaving 10 bases between them. The V gene's germline CDR1 is MDHEN and CDR2 SYDVKM. The CDR3 coding sequence is TGTGCCAGCAGTTTATACCAGGGAAGCTCCTACGAGCAGTACTTC. Its translation is CASSLYQGSSYEQYF. The variable domain in full, with the rest retrieved from reference TRBV28 and TRBJ2-7, is DVKVTQSSRYLVKRTGEKVFLECVQDMDHENMFWYRQDPGLGLRLIYFSYDVKMKEKGDIPEGYSVSREKKERFSLILESASTNQTSMYLCASSLYQGSSYEQYFGPGTRLTVT.

J is TRBJ2-2 and V is TRBV12-3 or TRBV12-4; TRBD1 or TRBD2 may be the D gene (6 bases each). With 4 bases removed from V and 0 bases from J, the gap between germline ends came to 12 bases. The CDR3 consists of 16 residues. The CDR3 sequence: CASSWRGSANTGELFF. The CDR3 DNA follows: TGTGCCAGCAGTTGGAGGGGGTCTGCGAACACCGGGGAGCTGTTTTTT.